Presented here are 21 T cell receptor beta chains from one specimen sequenced in a study of T cells after yellow fever vaccination. TCRdb independently ran MiXCR on the 5' RACE reads; one entry per CDR3 protein. The data show about 220,000 distinct CDR3 sequences, more than 3% seen once. Sequenced here: CD4+ T cells sorted from PBMCs, sampled 10 days after the yellow fever booster vaccination. The receptors derive from a young man who received the YFV17D yellow fever vaccine.

This clonotype has just a few counts. The J gene is TRBJ2-3, the V gene TRBV24-1; D is ambiguous. The V gene's germline CDR1 is KGHDR and CDR2 SFDVKD. The CDR3 sequence is 14 residues long. Between the trimmed V and J ends, which lost 0 bases and 3 bases, there was a span of 6 bases. CDR3 loop: CATSDLVPTDTQYF. The CDR3 nucleotides read TGTGCCACCAGTGATTTGGTGCCAACAGATACGCAGTATTTT.

The chain uses TRBV5-4 and TRBJ2-5, with D perhaps TRBD2 (7 bases). Germline V gene data show CDR1 as SGHNT and CDR2 as YYREEE (reference sequence). The CDR3 extends over 15 amino acids. Between the trimmed V and J ends, which lost 1 base and 4 bases, there was a span of 14 bases. The CDR3 DNA is TGTGCCAGCAGCTTGACTGTAGGGGGGGGAGAGACCCAGTACTTC. Amino acid sequence: CASSLTVGGGETQYF.

This clonotype was seen only a few times. This chain connects TRBV7-2 to TRBJ2-7, with a weak D call TRBD2 (7 bases). Germline CDR1 is SGHTA and CDR2 is FQGNSA. The V end was cut by 2 bases, the J end by 2 bases, with 13 bases between. CDR3 size: 15 residues. The CDR3 spells CASSLYVGGPYEQYF. CDR3 DNA: TGTGCCAGCAGCTTATACGTGGGGGGGCCCTACGAGCAGTACTTC.

Ten or more counts support this clonotype. The chain employs TRBV7-3 and TRBJ2-1, with 12 bases fitting TRBD2. There are 16 residues in the CDR3. The ends lost 5 bases at V and 2 bases at J; junction bases unmatched: 4. Germline CDR1 is SGHTA and CDR2 is FQGTGA. CDR3: CASSPASGGAYNEQFF. The CDR3 DNA sequence: TGTGCCAGCAGCCCCGCTAGCGGGGGGGCCTACAATGAGCAGTTCTTC.

This clonotype was recorded many times. The chain combines TRBV3-1 with TRBJ2-3, with 10 bases aligning to TRBD2. The CDR3 length is 16 residues. Germline V gene sequence: CDR1 LGHDT, CDR2 YNNKEL (reference sequence). J lost 4 bases, V lost 5 bases, and 9 bases had no gene match. DNA of the CDR3: TGTGCCAGCAGCGCGGCCCTAGCGGGGGCCTCAGATACGCAGTATTTT. Its protein is CASSAALAGASDTQYF.

The sample holds a few counts of this clonotype. The junction does not match germline at one end; this may be a read error. The J gene is TRBJ2-2, the V gene TRBV4-2; the D is unclear. Germline V gene data show CDR1 as LGHNA and CDR2 as YNFKEQ. This CDR3 region has 14 residues. DNA for the CDR3: TGTGCCAGCAGCCAAGAAAAGAACCCCGGGGAGCTGTTTTTT. Protein: CASSQEKNPGELFF.

The chain combines TRBV5-1 with TRBJ2-3; D gene ambiguous. The CDR3 runs 14 residues. Germline CDR1 reads SGHRS; CDR2 reads YFSETQ. The V end was cut by 0 bases, the J end by 2 bases, with 7 bases between. The CDR3 DNA reads as TGCGCCAGCAGCTTGGCGGAACACACAGATACGCAGTATTTT. Protein product: CASSLAEHTDTQYF.

There are a few counts of this clonotype. The chain employs TRBV2 and TRBJ1-5; tentatively, D is TRBD1 (5 bases). V shed 4 bases and J shed 1 base, with 8 bases lying between them. CDR1 is SNHLY, CDR2 FYNNEI, per germline. CDR3 length: 14 amino acids. CDR3 protein: CASSGWGSNQPQHF. In DNA form, the CDR3 reads TGTGCCAGCAGTGGATGGGGCAGCAATCAGCCCCAGCATTTT.

This clonotype came up many times. The chain recombines TRBV4-3 with TRBJ2-1; 7 bases match TRBD2. The J segment lost 9 bases and the V segment lost 2 bases, leaving 1 base of the junction unmatched. The germline V gene has CDR1 LGHNA and CDR2 YSLEER. This CDR3 has 12 amino acids. The CDR3: CASSQWEGEQFF. CDR3 nucleotide sequence: TGCGCCAGCAGCCAATGGGAGGGTGAGCAGTTCTTC.

This clonotype was counted at least ten times. The CDR3 loop reads CASSTGTMNSPLHF. The CDR3 coding sequence is TGCGCCAGCAGCACCGGGACGATGAATTCACCCCTCCACTTT. The chain is built from TRBV5-1 and TRBJ1-6, with D maybe TRBD1 (5 bases). The CDR3 has 14 residues. V lost 4 bases and J lost 7, with 12 bases in between. Germline lookup yields CDR1 SGHRS and CDR2 YFSETQ.

This clonotype was counted at least ten times. V usage is TRBV5-1 and J usage is TRBJ2-1; weak D call: TRBD1 (6 bases). The length of the CDR3 is 17 residues. Trimming shortened V by 2 bases and J by 3 bases, and 18 bases separated the two germline ends. The germline V gene encodes CDR1 SGHRS and CDR2 YFSETQ. CDR3 sequence: CASSFVGANELYNEQFF. DNA for the CDR3: TGCGCCAGCAGCTTCGTGGGGGCGAATGAGCTCTACAATGAGCAGTTCTTC. The full variable domain, completed using reference TRBV5-1 and TRBJ2-1, is KAGVTQTPRYLIKTRGQQVTLSCSPISGHRSVSWYQQTPGQGLQFLFEYFSETQRNKGNFPGRFSGRQFSNSRSEMNVSTLELGDSALYLCASSFVGANELYNEQFFGPGTRLTVL.

There are many counts of this clonotype. This chain joins TRBV4-1 and TRBJ2-2, with D possibly TRBD2 on 5 matching bases. Germline values: CDR1 MGHRA, CDR2 YSYEKL. Trimming removed 1 base from V and 0 bases from J, with 12 bases in between. The CDR3 sequence is 17 residues long. DNA of the CDR3: TGCGCCAGCAGCCAAGGGCGGGCACGCGCGAACACCGGGGAGCTGTTTTTT. It encodes CASSQGRARANTGELFF.

This clonotype was recorded many times. This sequence joins TRBV7-9 and TRBJ2-5; TRBD2 matches at 9 bases. CDR3 length: 16 amino acids. V was pared by 8 bases and J by 1 base, with 11 bases of the junction left unmatched. Germline CDR1 reads SEHNR; CDR2 reads FQNEAQ (reference sequence). The DNA of the CDR3 is TGTGCCAGCGACCCTGGGAATAGCGGGGGCCAAGAGACCCAGTACTTC. It encodes CASDPGNSGGQETQYF.

The chain couples TRBV12-3 or TRBV12-4 to TRBJ1-4, with D uncertain. V was shortened by 2 bases and J by 9 bases, with 10 bases between the two germline ends. CDR3 length: 13 amino acids. CDR3 bases: TGTGCCAGCAGTTTATCAGACCTGAAAAAACTGTTTTTT. Translation: CASSLSDLKKLFF.

The table lists this clonotype with many counts. The chain combines TRBV7-2 with TRBJ2-3; the match to TRBD2 covers 10 bases. This CDR3 region has 16 residues. Looked up from germline, CDR1 is SGHTA and CDR2 is FQGNSA. V was pared by 6 bases and J by 4 bases, with 10 bases of the junction left unmatched. Here the CDR3 DNA reads TGTGCCAGCAGAACTCAAGCTAGCGGGGGTGCAGATACGCAGTATTTT. It specifies CASRTQASGGADTQYF. The entire variable domain, with the rest obtained from reference TRBV7-2 and TRBJ2-3, is as follows: GAGVSQSPSNKVTEKGKDVELRCDPISGHTALYWYRQSLGQGLEFLIYFQGNSAPDKSGLPSDRFSAERTGGSVSTLTIQRTQQEDSAVYLCASRTQASGGADTQYFGPGTRLTVL.

This clonotype has more than one count but fewer than ten. The chain couples TRBV4-1 to TRBJ2-5, with D maybe TRBD1 (6 bases). Germline CDR1 MGHRA, CDR2 YSYEKL. Trimming shortened V by 4 bases and J by 0 bases, and 12 bases separated the two germline ends. CDR3 size: 15 residues. The CDR3 here is CASSRGHQYQETQYF. CDR3 in DNA: TGCGCCAGCAGCCGGGGACACCAGTACCAAGAGACCCAGTACTTC.

This clonotype has a handful of counts. The genes are TRBV25-1 and TRBJ2-5; TRBD1 agrees at 11 bases. V lost 6 bases to trimming and J lost 5 bases; unmatched junction nucleotides: 8. Germline CDR1 is MGHDK and CDR2 is SYGVNS. This CDR3 has 15 amino acids. Here the CDR3 DNA reads TGTGCCAGCAGCGCTGGACAGGGGGCCTCGGAGACCCAGTACTTC. It translates to CASSAGQGASETQYF.

The chain uses TRBV19 and TRBJ2-7, with 9 bases aligning to TRBD2. This CDR3 contains 15 residues. The germline V gene encodes CDR1 LNHDA and CDR2 SQIVND (reference sequence). The ends lost 5 bases at V and 5 bases at J; junction bases unmatched: 10. The CDR3 sequence: CASSRVGTSIDEQYF. DNA for the CDR3: TGTGCCAGTAGTCGGGTAGGGACTAGCATCGACGAGCAGTACTTC.

This clonotype was detected ten times or more. The chain has TRBV5-1 and TRBJ1-2, with unresolved D. The germline gives CDR1 SGHRS, CDR2 YFSETQ. CDR3 length: 14 amino acids. Trimming left V 0 bases short and J 1 base short, with 7 bases between. The CDR3 DNA reads as TGCGCCAGCAGCTTGGATGGAAATAACTATGGCTACACCTTC. Amino acid sequence: CASSLDGNNYGYTF. The full variable domain, rest sourced from reference TRBV5-1 and TRBJ1-2, is KAGVTQTPRYLIKTRGQQVTLSCSPISGHRSVSWYQQTPGQGLQFLFEYFSETQRNKGNFPGRFSGRQFSNSRSEMNVSTLELGDSALYLCASSLDGNNYGYTFGSGTRLTVV.

This clonotype was observed a few times. The V and J genes are TRBV5-1 and TRBJ2-2, with 10 bases lining up with TRBD2. The CDR3 is 16 amino acids. The trim removed 0 bases at V and 6 bases at J, leaving 5 bases unmatched. From germline, CDR1 is SGHRS and CDR2 YFSETQ. The CDR3 reads CASSLDLAGAAGELFF. The CDR3 DNA reads as TGCGCCAGCAGCTTGGATCTAGCGGGGGCTGCCGGGGAGCTGTTTTTT.

This clonotype has a handful of counts. The V and J genes are TRBV7-6 and TRBJ2-2; tentative D call: TRBD1 (6 bases). This CDR3 contains 16 residues. CDR1 SGHVS and CDR2 FNYEAQ come from the germline V gene. V was pared by 5 bases and J by 4 bases, with 17 bases between. The CDR3, as DNA: TGTGCCAGCAGCCCCCCCACAGGGTTAGGCACCGGGGAGCTGTTTTTT. This codes for CASSPPTGLGTGELFF. Variable domain in full (rest from reference TRBV7-6 and TRBJ2-2): GAGVSQSPRYKVTKRGQDVALRCDPISGHVSLYWYRQALGQGPEFLTYFNYEAQQDKSGLPNDRFSAERPEGSISTLTIQRTEQRDSAMYRCASSPPTGLGTGELFFGEGSRLTVL.